This is a list of T cell receptor beta chains from one sample in a study of neurological immune-mediated disorders. One entry per CDR3 protein, called by TCRdb with MiXCR from the 5' RACE reads. Of some 54,000 distinct CDR3 sequences in the sample, around 10% were seen once. Sequencing used PBMCs. The source is a male donor with HTLV-1-associated myelopathy (HAM/TSP). The CDR3 runs from the conserved cysteine through the conserved F or W. D genes are given only for firm matches. Clone size, where shown, is once, few, many, or a class for clones that have expanded.

cdr3_nt: TGCAGTGCTAGAGTCGGTACAGGCTCCGCAACTAATGAAAAACTGTTTTTT
cdr3_aa: CSARVGTGSATNEKLFF
d_call: -
j_call: TRBJ1-4
clone_size: many
v_call: TRBV20-1

cdr3_nt: TGTGCCAGCAGTTACGTGGTGTCCGGGACAGGGATTTCACCCCTCCACTTT
cdr3_aa: CASSYVVSGTGISPLHF
d_call: TRBD1
j_call: TRBJ1-6
clone_size: many
v_call: TRBV6-2/TRBV6-3

cdr3_nt: TGTGCCAGCAGTGAATATAGGGGTTTAGGGGCAGATACGCAGTATTTT
cdr3_aa: CASSEYRGLGADTQYF
d_call: -
j_call: TRBJ2-3
clone_size: many
v_call: TRBV25-1

cdr3_nt: TGCAGTGCTCAGGGGTATGGCAATCAGCCCCAGCATTTT
cdr3_aa: CSAQGYGNQPQHF
d_call: -
j_call: TRBJ1-5
clone_size: many
v_call: TRBV20-1

cdr3_nt: TGTGCCAGCAGTTTCTCCGGGACAGGGGGCAGAGGGGAGCTGTTTTTT
cdr3_aa: CASSFSGTGGRGELFF
d_call: TRBD1
j_call: TRBJ2-2
clone_size: many
v_call: TRBV12-3/TRBV12-4

cdr3_nt: TGTGCCAGCAGTTACTCCGGGGAGCAGTTCTTC
cdr3_aa: CASSYSGEQFF
d_call: -
j_call: TRBJ2-1
clone_size: many
v_call: TRBV6-2/TRBV6-3

cdr3_nt: TGTGCCAGCAGCCCAACCGGGACATTCCTCGAGCAGTACTTC
cdr3_aa: CASSPTGTFLEQYF
d_call: -
j_call: TRBJ2-7
clone_size: many
v_call: TRBV5-5

cdr3_nt: TGTGCCAGCAGCGGCTGGACGGACGGGGAGCTGTTTTTT
cdr3_aa: CASSGWTDGELFF
d_call: -
j_call: TRBJ2-2
clone_size: -
v_call: TRBV7-9

cdr3_nt: TGTGCCAGCAGCCGCACGGGCTCTGGGGCCAACGTCCTGACTTTC
cdr3_aa: CASSRTGSGANVLTF
d_call: -
j_call: TRBJ2-6
clone_size: many
v_call: TRBV7-9

cdr3_nt: TGTGCCAGCTCACCCGGGACAGTCTACTACGAGCAGTACTTC
cdr3_aa: CASSPGTVYYEQYF
d_call: TRBD1
j_call: TRBJ2-7
clone_size: many
v_call: TRBV18

cdr3_nt: TGCGCCAGCAGCCAAGAGGCGATGACCTATAATTCACCCCTCCACTTT
cdr3_aa: CASSQEAMTYNSPLHF
d_call: -
j_call: TRBJ1-6
clone_size: medium-sized
v_call: TRBV5-1

cdr3_nt: TGTGCCATCAGTGACCTGGGGGGGCCACACAATGAGCAGTTCTTC
cdr3_aa: CAISDLGGPHNEQFF
d_call: -
j_call: TRBJ2-1
clone_size: many
v_call: TRBV10-3

cdr3_nt: TGCGCCAGCAGCTTGGATGCGGTAAACTACGAGCAGTACTTC
cdr3_aa: CASSLDAVNYEQYF
d_call: -
j_call: TRBJ2-7
clone_size: many
v_call: TRBV5-1

cdr3_nt: TGTGCCATCAGTGGGACTAGCGGGGCCGTCTACGAGCAGTACTTC
cdr3_aa: CAISGTSGAVYEQYF
d_call: TRBD2
j_call: TRBJ2-7
clone_size: many
v_call: TRBV10-3

cdr3_nt: TGTGCCAGCTCACGGAGGGGACCAGATACGCAGTATTTT
cdr3_aa: CASSRRGPDTQYF
d_call: -
j_call: TRBJ2-3
clone_size: few
v_call: TRBV18

cdr3_nt: TGCAGTGCTAGAGAAGCCAGGGGATCTAACTATGGCTACACCTTC
cdr3_aa: CSAREARGSNYGYTF
d_call: -
j_call: TRBJ1-2
clone_size: many
v_call: TRBV20-1

cdr3_nt: TGCAGTGCTAGAATTCCTCAACAGGGGGGAGCGGCGCAGTATTTT
cdr3_aa: CSARIPQQGGAAQYF
d_call: TRBD1
j_call: TRBJ2-3
clone_size: many
v_call: TRBV20-1

cdr3_nt: TGTGCCAGCAGTCCAGGGGAGCAGCCCCAGCATTTT
cdr3_aa: CASSPGEQPQHF
d_call: -
j_call: TRBJ1-5
clone_size: many
v_call: TRBV12-3/TRBV12-4

cdr3_nt: TGTGCCAGCAGTCCCAGTGGGGGGTATCGACCCTACGAGCAGTACTTC
cdr3_aa: CASSPSGGYRPYEQYF
d_call: -
j_call: TRBJ2-7
clone_size: -
v_call: TRBV6-1

cdr3_nt: TGCAGCGTTAAGGGGGGGAACACTGAAGCTTTCTTT
cdr3_aa: CSVKGGNTEAFF
d_call: -
j_call: TRBJ1-1
clone_size: many
v_call: TRBV29-1

cdr3_nt: TGTGCCAGCAGCCAAGGGGAGTTATCCGCTAGCAATCAGCCCCAGCATTTT
cdr3_aa: CASSQGELSASNQPQHF
d_call: -
j_call: TRBJ1-5
clone_size: -
v_call: TRBV5-4

cdr3_nt: TGTGCCAGCAGCCTATCACTCGGGGGGTACCAAGAGACCCAGTACTTC
cdr3_aa: CASSLSLGGYQETQYF
d_call: TRBD2
j_call: TRBJ2-5
clone_size: many
v_call: TRBV7-2

cdr3_nt: TGTGCCAGCAGTTTCTGGGGGACTAATGAAAAACTGTTTTTT
cdr3_aa: CASSFWGTNEKLFF
d_call: -
j_call: TRBJ1-4
clone_size: many
v_call: TRBV12-3/TRBV12-4

cdr3_nt: TGCGCCAGCAGCTTCAACTGGATTAGCACAGATACGCAGTATTTT
cdr3_aa: CASSFNWISTDTQYF
d_call: -
j_call: TRBJ2-3
clone_size: many
v_call: TRBV5-1

cdr3_nt: TGTGCCAGCAGCCTAACCGGGACAGGGATGAATGAGCAGTTCTTC
cdr3_aa: CASSLTGTGMNEQFF
d_call: TRBD1
j_call: TRBJ2-1
clone_size: many
v_call: TRBV7-2

cdr3_nt: TGCAGCGTGGTAGCCCCCCCCTACGAGCAGTACTTC
cdr3_aa: CSVVAPPYEQYF
d_call: -
j_call: TRBJ2-7
clone_size: many
v_call: TRBV29-1

cdr3_nt: TGCAGTGCTAGTGGGGGTCAGCCCCAGCATTTT
cdr3_aa: CSASGGQPQHF
d_call: -
j_call: TRBJ1-5
clone_size: many
v_call: TRBV20-1

cdr3_nt: TGTGCCAGCAGCCTCGTGGGAGATTCTAGCACAGATACGCAGTATTTT
cdr3_aa: CASSLVGDSSTDTQYF
d_call: -
j_call: TRBJ2-3
clone_size: many
v_call: TRBV7-2

cdr3_nt: TGCAGTGCCCGAGGATCACACCTGAACACTGAAGCTTTCTTT
cdr3_aa: CSARGSHLNTEAFF
d_call: -
j_call: TRBJ1-1
clone_size: many
v_call: TRBV20-1

cdr3_nt: TGTGCCAGCAGTTTACAGGGGAGCTATGGCTACACCTTC
cdr3_aa: CASSLQGSYGYTF
d_call: -
j_call: TRBJ1-2
clone_size: many
v_call: TRBV12-3/TRBV12-4

cdr3_nt: TGTGCCAGCAGCACCCGAGGGGGCTCCTACAATGAGCAGTTCTTC
cdr3_aa: CASSTRGGSYNEQFF
d_call: -
j_call: TRBJ2-1
clone_size: many
v_call: TRBV9

cdr3_nt: TGTGCCAGCAGCCCAGGCAATCGAGTGGAGTACTTC
cdr3_aa: CASSPGNRVEYF
d_call: -
j_call: TRBJ2-7
clone_size: many
v_call: TRBV6-2/TRBV6-3

cdr3_nt: TGTGCCAGCAGCCAGGCGCCAGGGACAACCTACAATGAGCAGTTCTTC
cdr3_aa: CASSQAPGTTYNEQFF
d_call: -
j_call: TRBJ2-1
clone_size: -
v_call: TRBV3-1

cdr3_nt: TGCAGTGCTAGTAGAGGGCCTCCCAAGGGCGAGCAGTACTTC
cdr3_aa: CSASRGPPKGEQYF
d_call: -
j_call: TRBJ2-7
clone_size: many
v_call: TRBV20-1

cdr3_nt: TGTGCCAGCAAGGGGGGGCTGGGGGCAGATACGCAGTATTTT
cdr3_aa: CASKGGLGADTQYF
d_call: -
j_call: TRBJ2-3
clone_size: many
v_call: TRBV25-1

cdr3_nt: TGTGCCAGCAGTGAAGGGACAGGGGGTGAAAAACTGTTTTTT
cdr3_aa: CASSEGTGGEKLFF
d_call: TRBD1
j_call: TRBJ1-4
clone_size: -
v_call: TRBV6-1

cdr3_nt: TGTGCCAGCTCCCCTGGCGGGGGCCAAGAGACCCAGTACTTC
cdr3_aa: CASSPGGGQETQYF
d_call: TRBD2
j_call: TRBJ2-5
clone_size: many
v_call: TRBV7-2

cdr3_nt: TGCAGTGCGAAGAGTGGCGGGGCCAGGACCCAGTACTTC
cdr3_aa: CSAKSGGARTQYF
d_call: -
j_call: TRBJ2-5
clone_size: many
v_call: TRBV20-1

cdr3_nt: TGTGCCAGCACCAAGACAGGATTCACAGATACGCAGTATTTT
cdr3_aa: CASTKTGFTDTQYF
d_call: -
j_call: TRBJ2-3
clone_size: many
v_call: TRBV9